This T cell receptor beta chain was sequenced for a study of cytomegalovirus exposure and HLA in healthy donors. Study-wide points: Exclusion as indistinguishable affected some V segments, including TRBV6-2 and TRBV6-3.

This clone has a handful of counts. The antigen remains unidentified. There are 14 residues in the CDR3. The J segment lost 1 base and the V segment lost 5 bases, leaving 3 bases of the junction unmatched. Germline loops: CDR1 SGHRS, CDR2 YFSETQ. The PCR contained 60 Vbeta and 13 Jbeta primers. Only in-frame clones appear in the TCRdb table, and some are missing; sequencing was by immunoSEQ multiplex PCR. The sample yields about 94,000 clones, 6% to 9% seen once. Specimen: PBMCs. The chain is built from TRBV5-1 and TRBJ2-1; TRBD1 matches 7 bases. This clonotype was obtained from a man aged 50-59 years in good health and CMV-seronegative. Written as DNA, the CDR3 is TGCGCCAGCAGGACAGGGCAGTCCTACAATGAGCAGTTCTTC. It encodes CASRTGQSYNEQFF.